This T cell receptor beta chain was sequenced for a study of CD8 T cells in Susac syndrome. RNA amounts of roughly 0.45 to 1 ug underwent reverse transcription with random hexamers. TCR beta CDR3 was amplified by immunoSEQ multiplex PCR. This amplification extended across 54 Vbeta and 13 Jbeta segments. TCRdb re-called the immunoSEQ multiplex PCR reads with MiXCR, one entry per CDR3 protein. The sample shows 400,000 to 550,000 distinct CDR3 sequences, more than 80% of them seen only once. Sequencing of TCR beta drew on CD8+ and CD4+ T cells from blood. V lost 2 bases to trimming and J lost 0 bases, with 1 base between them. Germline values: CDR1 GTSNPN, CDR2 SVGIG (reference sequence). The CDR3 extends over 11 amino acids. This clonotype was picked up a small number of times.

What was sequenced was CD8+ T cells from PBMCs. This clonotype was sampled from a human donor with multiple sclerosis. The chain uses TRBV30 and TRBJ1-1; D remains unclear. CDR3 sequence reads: CAWSMNTEAFF. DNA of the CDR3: TGTGCCTGGAGTATGAACACTGAAGCTTTCTTT.